The source of this T cell receptor beta chain is a study of cytomegalovirus exposure and HLA in healthy donors. General study results and limits: Across donors, sequencing depth was assumed by presence/absence analyses to be roughly uniform. Apart from CMV serostatus, no immune exposure information was available. A classifier reportedly called cytomegalovirus status with high sensitivity and specificity.

PCR employed 60 Vbeta and 13 Jbeta primers. The method was immunoSEQ multiplex PCR; TCRdb's version includes in-frame clones alone and lacks a portion of them. The sample carries about 120,000 clones, around 82% recorded once. In the case of this clone: Its antigen is as yet unknown. An end of the junction differs from the germline gene, which may be a read error.

The sequence was obtained from a female donor in good health and CMV-seronegative. Sequencing was performed on PBMCs.

The CDR3 DNA reads as TGTGCCAGCAGCATATCTCCACTAGCGGGGGCCGGCTATTTGTTC. Amino acid sequence: CASSISPLAGAGYLF. The gene calls are TRBV5-4 and TRBJ2-7; 11 bases are a match to TRBD2. This CDR3 contains 15 residues. The germline V gene has CDR1 SGHNT and CDR2 YYREEE (reference sequence).